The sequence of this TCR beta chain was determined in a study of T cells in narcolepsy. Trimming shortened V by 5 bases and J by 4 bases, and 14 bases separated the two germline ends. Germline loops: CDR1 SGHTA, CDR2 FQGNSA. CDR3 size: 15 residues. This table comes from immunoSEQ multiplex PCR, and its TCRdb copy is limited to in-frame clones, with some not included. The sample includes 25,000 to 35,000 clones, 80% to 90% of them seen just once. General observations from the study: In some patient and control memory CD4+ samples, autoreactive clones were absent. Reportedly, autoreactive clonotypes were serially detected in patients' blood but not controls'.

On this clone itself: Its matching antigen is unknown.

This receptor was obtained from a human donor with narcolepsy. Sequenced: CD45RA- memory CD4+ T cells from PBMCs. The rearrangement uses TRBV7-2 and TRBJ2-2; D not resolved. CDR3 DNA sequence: TGTGCCAGCAGCCCCCTTCCCGCTGGCACCGGGGAGCTGTTTTTT. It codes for CASSPLPAGTGELFF.